Below, 8 T cell receptor beta chains from the same sample are listed, as sequenced in a study of blood T cells in healthy people across ages. A sample-barcoded 5' primer and a J-beta primer mix were used in a second PCR of about 7 to 12 cycles. TCRdb redid the calling of the 5' RACE reads with MiXCR, one entry per CDR3 protein. The sample lists 750,000 or so distinct CDR3 sequences, around 25% occurring once. This sample also belongs to another study, concerning T cells of mothers and their children.

The sample was blood. These receptors were collected from a boy aged 10-17 years in good health.

The genes are TRBV3-1 and TRBJ2-5, with unresolved D. This CDR3 comprises 13 residues. Per the germline V gene, CDR1 is LGHDT and CDR2 is YNNKEL (reference sequence). V was pared by 3 bases and J by 0 bases, with 5 bases between. The CDR3 sequence: CASSHSNQETQYF. The DNA for the CDR3 is TGTGCCAGCAGCCATTCAAACCAAGAGACCCAGTACTTC.

This clonotype was seen only a few times. The chain joins TRBV19 to TRBJ1-6; D might be TRBD1 (5 bases). The CDR3 runs 14 residues. V was shortened by 3 bases and J by 9 bases, with 12 bases between the two germline ends. Germline-derived CDR1 and CDR2 are LNHDA and SQIVND (reference sequence). The CDR3 nucleotides read TGTGCCAGTAGTATTCAGGGACCCGGTTCACCCCTCCACTTT. The encoded protein is CASSIQGPGSPLHF.

The CDR3 region is CSARFAGAYNEQFF. CDR3 sequence (DNA): TGCAGTGCTAGATTTGCGGGGGCCTACAATGAGCAGTTCTTC. V usage is TRBV20-1 and J usage is TRBJ2-1; 7 positions match TRBD2. Germline trimming cut 2 bases from V and 2 bases from J; bases unmatched to any gene: 3. CDR1 is DFQATT and CDR2 is SNEGSKA in the germline V gene (reference sequence). This CDR3 has 14 amino acids.

This clonotype occurred a few times. The chain has TRBV29-1 and TRBJ1-2; D gene ambiguous. Per germline, CDR1 SQVTM and CDR2 ANQGSEA. The CDR3 has 13 residues. Deletions cut 3 bases from V and 4 bases from J, with 12 bases between. CDR3 sequence (DNA): TGCAGCGTTGACTCGGGTTCGGGCTATGGCTACACCTTC. This encodes CSVDSGSGYGYTF.

The rearrangement links TRBV24-1 to TRBJ2-7; tentative D call: TRBD1 (5 bases). In germline, CDR1 is KGHDR, CDR2 SFDVKD. CDR3 size: 17 residues. The V gene lost 3 bases and the J gene lost 3 bases, with 20 bases spanning the gap. In DNA form, the CDR3 reads TGTGCCACCAGTGATAGTTCGGTGTCAGGGTTTCGCTACGAGCAGTACTTC. This encodes CATSDSSVSGFRYEQYF.

The chain is built from TRBV7-3 and TRBJ2-3; 11 bases are a match to TRBD2. The germline gives CDR1 SGHTA, CDR2 FQGTGA. The CDR3 covers 17 residues. Trimming cost V 1 base and J 6 bases; bases outside gene matches: 9. The CDR3 loop reads CASSLRVAGGPPDTQYF. The CDR3 DNA reads as TGTGCCAGCAGCTTAAGGGTAGCGGGAGGGCCCCCCGATACGCAGTATTTT. Full variable domain (rest looked up from reference TRBV7-3 and TRBJ2-3): GAGVSQTPSNKVTEKGKYVELRCDPISGHTALYWYRQSLGQGPEFLIYFQGTGAADDSGLPNDRFFAVRPEGSVSTLKIQRTERGDSAVYLCASSLRVAGGPPDTQYFGPGTRLTVL.

This clonotype has just a few counts. The V gene is TRBV11-3, the J gene TRBJ2-4; TRBD1 is a possible D gene (6 bases). The CDR3 totals 16 residues. V was shortened by 2 bases and J by 0 bases, with 11 bases between the two germline ends. CDR1 is SGHNT and CDR2 is YENEEA in the germline V gene. CDR3 sequence (DNA): TGTGCCAGCAGCTTAAATACAGGGATAGCCAAAAACATTCAGTACTTC. Protein sequence: CASSLNTGIAKNIQYF.

The table lists this clonotype with a few counts. The chain recombines TRBV9 with TRBJ2-1; 8 nucleotides align to TRBD2. This CDR3 has 15 residues. Trimming cost V 6 bases and J 4 bases; bases outside gene matches: 9. Germline V gene data show CDR1 as SGDLS and CDR2 as YYNGEE. The CDR3 is CASTTGGGGYNEQFF. CDR3 nucleotide sequence: TGTGCCAGCACCACGGGGGGCGGGGGGTACAATGAGCAGTTCTTC.